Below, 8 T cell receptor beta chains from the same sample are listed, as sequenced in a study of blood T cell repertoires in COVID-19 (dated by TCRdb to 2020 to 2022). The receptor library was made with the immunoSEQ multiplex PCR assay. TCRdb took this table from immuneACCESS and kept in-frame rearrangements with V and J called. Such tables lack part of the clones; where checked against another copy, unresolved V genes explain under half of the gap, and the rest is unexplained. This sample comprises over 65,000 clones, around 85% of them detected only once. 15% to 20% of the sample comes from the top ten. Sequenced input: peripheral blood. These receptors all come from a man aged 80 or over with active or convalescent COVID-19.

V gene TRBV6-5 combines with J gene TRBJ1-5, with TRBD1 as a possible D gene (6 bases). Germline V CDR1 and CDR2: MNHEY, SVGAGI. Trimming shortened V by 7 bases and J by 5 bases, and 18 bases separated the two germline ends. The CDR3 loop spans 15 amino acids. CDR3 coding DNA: TGTGCCAGCACGGGGGCTGGGGGGGGCCATCAGCCCCAGCATTTT. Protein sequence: CASTGAGGGHQPQHF.

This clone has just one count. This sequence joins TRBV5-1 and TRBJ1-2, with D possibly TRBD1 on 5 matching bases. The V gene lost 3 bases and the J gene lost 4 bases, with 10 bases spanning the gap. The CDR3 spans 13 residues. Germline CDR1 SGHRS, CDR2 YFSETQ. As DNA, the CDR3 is TGCGCCAGCAGCTCAGACAGAATCTATGGCTACACCTTC. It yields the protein CASSSDRIYGYTF.

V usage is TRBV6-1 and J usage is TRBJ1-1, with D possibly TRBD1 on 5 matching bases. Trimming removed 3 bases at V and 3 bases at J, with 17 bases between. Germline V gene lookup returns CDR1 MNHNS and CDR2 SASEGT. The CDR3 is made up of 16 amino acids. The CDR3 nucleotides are TGTGCCAGCAGTGACAAGCAGGGCAGTTTGGACACTGAAGCTTTCTTT. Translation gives CASSDKQGSLDTEAFF.

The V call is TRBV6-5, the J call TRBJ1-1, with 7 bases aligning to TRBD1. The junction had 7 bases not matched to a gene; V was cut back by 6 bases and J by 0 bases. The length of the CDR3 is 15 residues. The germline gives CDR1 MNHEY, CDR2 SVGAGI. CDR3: CASRHDRDLNTEAFF. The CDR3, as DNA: TGTGCCAGCAGGCATGACAGGGACTTGAACACTGAAGCTTTCTTT.

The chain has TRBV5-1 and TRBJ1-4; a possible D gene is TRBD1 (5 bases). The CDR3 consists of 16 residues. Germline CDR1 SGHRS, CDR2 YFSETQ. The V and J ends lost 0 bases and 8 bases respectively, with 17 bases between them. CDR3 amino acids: CASSLAGGTTPEKLFF. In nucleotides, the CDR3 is TGCGCCAGCAGCTTGGCCGGGGGGACTACCCCCGAAAAACTGTTTTTT. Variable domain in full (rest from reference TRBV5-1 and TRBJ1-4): KAGVTQTPRYLIKTRGQQVTLSCSPISGHRSVSWYQQTPGQGLQFLFEYFSETQRNKGNFPGRFSGRQFSNSRSEMNVSTLELGDSALYLCASSLAGGTTPEKLFFGSGTQLSVL.

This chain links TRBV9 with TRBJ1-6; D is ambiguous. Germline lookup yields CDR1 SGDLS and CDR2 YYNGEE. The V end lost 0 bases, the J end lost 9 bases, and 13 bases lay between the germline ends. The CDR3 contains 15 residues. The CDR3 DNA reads TGTGCCAGCAGCGTAGTTTCAGACCGGAGTTCACCCCTCCACTTT. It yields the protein CASSVVSDRSSPLHF.

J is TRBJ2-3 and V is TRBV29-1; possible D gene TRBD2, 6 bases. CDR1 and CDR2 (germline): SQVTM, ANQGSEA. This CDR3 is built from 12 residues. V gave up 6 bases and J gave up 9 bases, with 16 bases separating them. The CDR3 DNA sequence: TGCAGCGTCCGGGACTTCGCGGACACGCAGTATTTT. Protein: CSVRDFADTQYF.

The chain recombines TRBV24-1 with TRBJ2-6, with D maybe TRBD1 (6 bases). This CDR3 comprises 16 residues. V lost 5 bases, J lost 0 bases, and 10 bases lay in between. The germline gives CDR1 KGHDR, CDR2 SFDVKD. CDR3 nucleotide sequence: TGTGCCACCAGTGGGTCAGGGGACTCTGGGGCCAACGTCCTGACTTTC. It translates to CATSGSGDSGANVLTF.